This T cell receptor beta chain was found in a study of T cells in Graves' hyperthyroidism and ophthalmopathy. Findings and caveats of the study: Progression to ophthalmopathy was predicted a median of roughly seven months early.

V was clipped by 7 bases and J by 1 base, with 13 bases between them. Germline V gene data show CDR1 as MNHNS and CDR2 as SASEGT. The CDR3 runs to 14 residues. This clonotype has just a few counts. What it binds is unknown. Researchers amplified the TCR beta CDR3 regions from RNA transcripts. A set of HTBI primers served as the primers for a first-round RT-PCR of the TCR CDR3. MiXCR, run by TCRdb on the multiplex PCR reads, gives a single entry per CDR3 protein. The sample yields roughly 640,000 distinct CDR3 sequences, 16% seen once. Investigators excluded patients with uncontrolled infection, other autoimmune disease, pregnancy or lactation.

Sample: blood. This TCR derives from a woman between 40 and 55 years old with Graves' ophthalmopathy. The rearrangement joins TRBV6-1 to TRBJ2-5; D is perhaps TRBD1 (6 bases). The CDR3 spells CASIGGSLQETQYF. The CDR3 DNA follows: TGTGCCAGCATTGGGGGCTCGCTCCAAGAGACCCAGTACTTC.